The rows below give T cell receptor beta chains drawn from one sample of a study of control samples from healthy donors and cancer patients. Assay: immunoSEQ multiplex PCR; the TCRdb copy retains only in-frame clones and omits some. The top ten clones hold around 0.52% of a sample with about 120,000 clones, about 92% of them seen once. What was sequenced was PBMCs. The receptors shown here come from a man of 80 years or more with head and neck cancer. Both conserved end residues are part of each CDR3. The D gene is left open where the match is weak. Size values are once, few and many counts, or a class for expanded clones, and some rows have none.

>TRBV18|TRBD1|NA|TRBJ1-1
CASSPNRGVTEAFF
TGTGCCAGCTCACCAAACAGGGGGGTCACTGAAGCTTTCTTT
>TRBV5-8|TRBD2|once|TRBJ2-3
CAGGLAGVTDTQYF
TGTGCCGGGGGCCTAGCGGGGGTCACAGATACGCAGTATTTT
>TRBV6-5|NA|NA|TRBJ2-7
CASSYSTEQYF
TGTGCCAGCAGTTACTCGACCGAGCAGTACTTC
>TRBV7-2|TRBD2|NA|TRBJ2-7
CASSSSWLAGGDEQYF
TGTGCCAGCAGCTCCAGCTGGCTAGCGGGAGGGGACGAGCAGTACTTC
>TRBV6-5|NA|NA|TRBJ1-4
CASSLLTNEKLFF
TGTGCCAGCAGTCTGCTAACTAATGAAAAACTGTTTTTT
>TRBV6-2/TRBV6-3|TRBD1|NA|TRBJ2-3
CASSWDRGPDTQYF
TGTGCCAGCAGTTGGGACAGGGGGCCAGATACGCAGTATTTT
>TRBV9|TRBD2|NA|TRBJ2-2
CASSVGSGGATGELFF
TGTGCCAGCAGCGTAGGTAGCGGGGGTGCCACCGGGGAGCTGTTTTTT
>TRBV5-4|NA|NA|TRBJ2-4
CASSFDQAQGIQYF
TGTGCCAGCAGCTTTGATCAGGCGCAAGGGATTCAGTACTTC
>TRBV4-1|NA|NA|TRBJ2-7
CASSQDGAGPYEQYF
TGCGCCAGCAGCCAAGATGGGGCGGGACCCTACGAGCAGTACTTC
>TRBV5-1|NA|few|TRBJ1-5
CASSPGSGNQPQHF
TGCGCCAGCAGCCCGGGTTCGGGCAATCAGCCCCAGCATTTT
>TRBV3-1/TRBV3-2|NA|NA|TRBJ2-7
CASSQVSTSYSEQYF
TGTGCCAGCAGCCAAGTCTCCACTAGCTACAGCGAGCAGTACTTC
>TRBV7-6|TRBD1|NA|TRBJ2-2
CASSFYSQGAGELFF
TGTGCCAGCAGCTTTTACAGTCAGGGGGCCGGGGAGCTGTTTTTT
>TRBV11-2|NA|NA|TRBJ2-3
CASSLAVGGGGSTDTQYF
TGTGCCAGCAGCTTAGCTGTAGGAGGGGGCGGTAGCACAGATACGCAGTATTTT
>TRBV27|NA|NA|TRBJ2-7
CASSLKGRGDEQYF
TGTGCCAGCAGTTTAAAAGGCCGAGGGGACGAGCAGTACTTC
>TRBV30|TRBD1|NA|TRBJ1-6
CAWSPGTGFNSPLHF
TGTGCCTGGAGCCCCGGGACAGGTTTTAATTCACCCCTCCACTTT